This T cell receptor beta chain originates from a study of STAT5B mutations in CD4+ large granular lymphocyte leukemia. About this clone itself: Antigen specificity is unknown.

Repertoires were generated with immunoSEQ multiplex PCR, while TCRdb's copy carries only in-frame clones and drops some. The sample includes tens of thousands of clones, 70% to 80% of them seen just once. The study, taken as a whole, reports: Approximately 25% of private leukemic clonotypes occurred rarely in other patients' non-leukemic repertoires. 8/27 top patient clones versus 2/35 control clones were TRBV06-family. Data were not HLA-matched across samples.

The CDR3 is 14 residues long. Germline V gene lookup returns CDR1 SEHNR and CDR2 FQNEAQ (reference sequence). Trimming left V 2 bases short and J 0 bases short, with 8 bases between. Buffy coats from healthy blood donors served as controls. The sequence was collected from a human donor in good health. V and J are TRBV7-9 and TRBJ2-7; tentatively, D is TRBD2 (5 bases). The sequencing input was CD4+ T cells from blood buffy coats. The chain's CDR3 is CASSLSGASYEQYF. DNA of the CDR3: TGTGCCAGCAGCTTAAGCGGCGCCTCCTACGAGCAGTACTTC.